This TCR beta chain emerged from a study of blood T cell repertoires in COVID-19. In germline, CDR1 is SEHNR, CDR2 FQNEAQ (reference sequence). The length of the CDR3 is 14 residues. V was pared by 5 bases and J by 0 bases, with 1 base of the junction left unmatched. TCRdb's copy holds only in-frame clones and misses some; the assay was immunoSEQ multiplex PCR. This sample has approximately 310,000 clones, with 70% to 90% found just once. This receptor was obtained from a man younger than 40 who had recovered from COVID-19. The V call is TRBV7-9, the J call TRBJ2-1, with 7 bases that match TRBD2. Material for sequencing was PBMCs or T cells enriched from blood (not recorded which). The CDR3 loop is CASSGDYSYNEQFF. CDR3 coding DNA: TGTGCCAGCAGCGGGGACTACTCCTACAATGAGCAGTTCTTC.